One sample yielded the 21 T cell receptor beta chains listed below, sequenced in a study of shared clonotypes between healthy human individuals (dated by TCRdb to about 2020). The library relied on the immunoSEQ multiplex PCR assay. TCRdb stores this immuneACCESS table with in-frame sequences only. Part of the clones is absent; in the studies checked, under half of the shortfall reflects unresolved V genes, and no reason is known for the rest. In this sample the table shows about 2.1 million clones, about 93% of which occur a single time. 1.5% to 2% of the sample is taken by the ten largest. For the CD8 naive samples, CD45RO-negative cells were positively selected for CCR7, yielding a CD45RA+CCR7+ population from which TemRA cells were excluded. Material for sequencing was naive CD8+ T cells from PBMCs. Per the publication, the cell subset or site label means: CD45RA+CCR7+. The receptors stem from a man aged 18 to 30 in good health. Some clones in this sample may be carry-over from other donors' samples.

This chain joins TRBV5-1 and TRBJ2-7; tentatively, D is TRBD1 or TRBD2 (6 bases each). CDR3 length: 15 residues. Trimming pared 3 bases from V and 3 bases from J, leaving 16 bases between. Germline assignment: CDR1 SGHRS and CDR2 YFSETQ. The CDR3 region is CASSWGATADYEQYF. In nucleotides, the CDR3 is TGCGCCAGCAGCTGGGGGGCGACAGCCGACTACGAGCAGTACTTC.

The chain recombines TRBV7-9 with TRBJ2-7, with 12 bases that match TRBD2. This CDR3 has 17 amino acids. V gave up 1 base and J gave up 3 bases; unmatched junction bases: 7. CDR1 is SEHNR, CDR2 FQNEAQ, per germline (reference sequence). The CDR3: CASSLGASGLAGYEQYF. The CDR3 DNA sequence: TGTGCCAGCAGCTTAGGGGCCTCGGGACTAGCGGGCTACGAGCAGTACTTC.

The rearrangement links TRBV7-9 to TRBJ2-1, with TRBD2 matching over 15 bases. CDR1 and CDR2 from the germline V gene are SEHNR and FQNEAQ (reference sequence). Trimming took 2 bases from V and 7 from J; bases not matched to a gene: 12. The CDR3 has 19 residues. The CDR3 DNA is TGTGCCAGCAGCTTACTGGACAGGTCGGGGACTAGCGGGAGGAATGAGCAGTTCTTC. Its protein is CASSLLDRSGTSGRNEQFF.

The CDR3 DNA sequence: TGTGCCAGCAGCTTCACAACAGGGGGCTACGAGCAGTACTTC. Protein: CASSFTTGGYEQYF. The chain joins TRBV7-6 to TRBJ2-7; the match to TRBD1 covers 8 bases. Unmatched junction bases numbered 4, after V lost 3 bases and J lost 3 bases. The germline gives CDR1 SGHVS, CDR2 FNYEAQ. This CDR3 region has 14 residues. The entire variable domain, with the rest obtained from reference TRBV7-6 and TRBJ2-7, is as follows: GAGVSQSPRYKVTKRGQDVALRCDPISGHVSLYWYRQALGQGPEFLTYFNYEAQQDKSGLPNDRFSAERPEGSISTLTIQRTEQRDSAMYRCASSFTTGGYEQYFGPGTRLTVT.

Here the CDR3 DNA reads TGTGCCAGCAGCTTAATTCTCGGGAGTGGGGAGACCCAGTACTTC. This codes for CASSLILGSGETQYF. The chain couples TRBV11-2 to TRBJ2-5, with D perhaps matching TRBD2 (6 bases). Germline V gives CDR1 SGHAT, CDR2 FQNNGV. Trimming stripped 2 bases from V and 5 bases from J, with 15 bases between. This CDR3 is 15 amino acids long.

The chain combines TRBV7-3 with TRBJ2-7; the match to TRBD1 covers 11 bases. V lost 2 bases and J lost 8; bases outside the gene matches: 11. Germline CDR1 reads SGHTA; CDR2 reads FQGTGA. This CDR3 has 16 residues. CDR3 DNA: TGTGCCAGCAGCTTAGATGGGACAGGGGGACCCTCCCAGCAGTACTTC. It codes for CASSLDGTGGPSQQYF. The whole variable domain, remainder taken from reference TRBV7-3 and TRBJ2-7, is GAGVSQTPSNKVTEKGKYVELRCDPISGHTALYWYRQSLGQGPEFLIYFQGTGAADDSGLPNDRFFAVRPEGSVSTLKIQRTERGDSAVYLCASSLDGTGGPSQQYFGPGTRLTVT.

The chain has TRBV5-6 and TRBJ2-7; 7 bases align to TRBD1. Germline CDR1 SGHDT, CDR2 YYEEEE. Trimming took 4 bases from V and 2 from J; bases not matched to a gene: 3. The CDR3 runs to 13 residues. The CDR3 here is CASSLTGAYEQYF. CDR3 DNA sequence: TGTGCCAGCAGCCTTACAGGGGCCTACGAGCAGTACTTC.

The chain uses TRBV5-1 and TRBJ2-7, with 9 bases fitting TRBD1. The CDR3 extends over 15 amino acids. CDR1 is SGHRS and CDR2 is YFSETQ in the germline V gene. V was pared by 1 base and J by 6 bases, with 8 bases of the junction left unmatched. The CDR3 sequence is CASSLLGTGLGEQYF. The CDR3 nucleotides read TGCGCCAGCAGCTTGCTTGGGACAGGGCTTGGCGAGCAGTACTTC.

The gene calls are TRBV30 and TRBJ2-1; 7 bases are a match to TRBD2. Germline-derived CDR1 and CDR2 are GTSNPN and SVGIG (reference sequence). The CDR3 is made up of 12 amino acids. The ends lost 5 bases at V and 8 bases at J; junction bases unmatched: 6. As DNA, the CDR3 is TGTGCCTGGGGACTAGTCCTCGATGAGCAGTTCTTC. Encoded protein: CAWGLVLDEQFF.

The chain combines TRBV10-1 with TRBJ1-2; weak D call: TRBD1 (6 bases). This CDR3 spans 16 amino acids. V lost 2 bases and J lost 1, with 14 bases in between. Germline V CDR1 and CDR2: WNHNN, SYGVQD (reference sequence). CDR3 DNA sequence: TGCGCCAGCAGTGAGGTTACAGGGCCGGTTAACTATGGCTACACCTTC. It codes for CASSEVTGPVNYGYTF.

CDR3 nucleotide sequence: TGCGCCAGCAGCTTGGATTTGGGCTCCTACAATGAGCAGTTCTTC. Amino acid sequence: CASSLDLGSYNEQFF. This chain links TRBV5-1 with TRBJ2-1; D unclear. Germline lookup yields CDR1 SGHRS and CDR2 YFSETQ. The CDR3 length is 15 residues. V lost 0 bases and J 0 bases, leaving 7 bases between the germline ends.

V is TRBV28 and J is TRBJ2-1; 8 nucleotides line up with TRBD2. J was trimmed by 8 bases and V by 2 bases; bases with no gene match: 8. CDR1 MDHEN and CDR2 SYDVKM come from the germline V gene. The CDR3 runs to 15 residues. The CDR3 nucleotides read TGTGCCAGCAGTTTACCAGCGGGAGCTGGGGATGAGCAGTTCTTC. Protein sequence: CASSLPAGAGDEQFF.

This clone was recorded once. CDR3 in DNA: TGTGCCAGCAGCTTAGGCCCAAGGGAAGAGACCCAGTACTTC. It translates to CASSLGPREETQYF. The rearrangement uses TRBV13 and TRBJ2-5; no clear D gene. CDR3 length: 14 residues. V shed 0 bases and J shed 3 bases, with 8 bases lying between them. Germline assignment: CDR1 PRHDT and CDR2 FYEKMQ (reference sequence).

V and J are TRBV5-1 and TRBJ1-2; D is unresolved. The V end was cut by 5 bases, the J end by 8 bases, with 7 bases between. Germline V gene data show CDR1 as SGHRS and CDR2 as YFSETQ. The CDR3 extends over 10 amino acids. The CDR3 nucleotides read TGCGCCAGCAGGTCGAGCGGCTACACCTTC. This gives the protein CASRSSGYTF.

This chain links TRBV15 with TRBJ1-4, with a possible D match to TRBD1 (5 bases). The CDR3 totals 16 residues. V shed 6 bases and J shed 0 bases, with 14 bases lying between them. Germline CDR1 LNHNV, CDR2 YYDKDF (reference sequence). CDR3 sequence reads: CATRRFVGATNEKLFF. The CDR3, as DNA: TGTGCCACCAGGCGTTTTGTGGGGGCAACTAATGAAAAACTGTTTTTT.

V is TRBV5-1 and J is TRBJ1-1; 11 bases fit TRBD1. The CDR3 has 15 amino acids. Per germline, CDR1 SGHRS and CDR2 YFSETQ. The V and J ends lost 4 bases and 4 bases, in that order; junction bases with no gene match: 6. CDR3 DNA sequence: TGCGCCAGCAGCCCCGGGACAGGGGGTGGCACTGAAGCTTTCTTT. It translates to CASSPGTGGGTEAFF.

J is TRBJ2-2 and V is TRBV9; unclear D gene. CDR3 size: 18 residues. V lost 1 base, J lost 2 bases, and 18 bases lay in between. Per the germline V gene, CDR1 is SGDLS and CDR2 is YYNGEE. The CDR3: CASSVRGSRAPNTGELFF. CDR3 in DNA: TGTGCCAGCAGCGTACGTGGGTCCCGGGCCCCCAACACCGGGGAGCTGTTTTTT.

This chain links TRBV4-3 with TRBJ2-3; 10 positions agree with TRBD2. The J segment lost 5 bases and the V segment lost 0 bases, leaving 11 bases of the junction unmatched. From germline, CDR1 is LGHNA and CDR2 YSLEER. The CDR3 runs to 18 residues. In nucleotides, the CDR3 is TGCGCCAGCAGCCAAGATCAAGGACTAGCGGAGAGGGGAGATACGCAGTATTTT. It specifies CASSQDQGLAERGDTQYF.

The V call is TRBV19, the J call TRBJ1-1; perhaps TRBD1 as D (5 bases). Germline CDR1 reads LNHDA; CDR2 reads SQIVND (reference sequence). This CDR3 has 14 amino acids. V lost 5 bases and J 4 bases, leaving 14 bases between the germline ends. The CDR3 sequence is CASSPGLGGTEAFF. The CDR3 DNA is TGTGCCAGTAGTCCTGGGTTGGGGGGCACTGAAGCTTTCTTT.

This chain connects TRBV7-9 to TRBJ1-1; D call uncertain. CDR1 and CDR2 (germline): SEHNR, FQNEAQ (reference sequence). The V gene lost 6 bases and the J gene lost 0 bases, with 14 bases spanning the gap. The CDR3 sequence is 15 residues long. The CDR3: CASRQVGYMNTEAFF. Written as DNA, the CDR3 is TGTGCCAGCAGGCAGGTGGGTTACATGAACACTGAAGCTTTCTTT.

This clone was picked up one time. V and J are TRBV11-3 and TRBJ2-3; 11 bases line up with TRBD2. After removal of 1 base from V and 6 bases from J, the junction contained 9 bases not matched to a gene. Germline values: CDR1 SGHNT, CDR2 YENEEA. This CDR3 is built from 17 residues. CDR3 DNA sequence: TGTGCCAGCAGCTTAGTGGCTAGCGGGAGGAAAGACGATACGCAGTATTTT. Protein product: CASSLVASGRKDDTQYF.